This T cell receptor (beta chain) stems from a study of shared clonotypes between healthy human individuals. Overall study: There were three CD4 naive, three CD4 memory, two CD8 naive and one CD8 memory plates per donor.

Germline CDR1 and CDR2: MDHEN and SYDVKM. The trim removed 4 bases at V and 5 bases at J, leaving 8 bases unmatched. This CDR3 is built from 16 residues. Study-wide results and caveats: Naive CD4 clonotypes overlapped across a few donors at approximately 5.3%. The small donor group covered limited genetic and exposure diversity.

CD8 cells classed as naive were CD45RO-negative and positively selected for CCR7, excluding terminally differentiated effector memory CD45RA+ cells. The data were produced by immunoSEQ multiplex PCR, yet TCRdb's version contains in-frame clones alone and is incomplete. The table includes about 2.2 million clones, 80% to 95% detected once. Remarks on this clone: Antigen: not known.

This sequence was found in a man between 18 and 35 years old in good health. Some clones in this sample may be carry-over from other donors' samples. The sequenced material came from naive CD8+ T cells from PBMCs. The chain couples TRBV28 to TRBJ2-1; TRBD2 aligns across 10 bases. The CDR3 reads CASSSLSGRFDNEQFF. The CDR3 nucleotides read TGTGCCAGCAGTTCCCTTAGCGGGAGGTTCGACAATGAGCAGTTCTTC.